The T cell receptor beta chain under discussion was sequenced for a study of cytomegalovirus exposure and HLA in healthy donors. PCR employed 60 Vbeta and 13 Jbeta primers. Original data processing: About 12 million shared chains were among the roughly 78 million unique TCR beta chains that a later analysis counted. Generated by immunoSEQ multiplex PCR, the TCRdb table keeps only in-frame clones and is missing some. Clone size and the V and J calls come from that table; the DNA yielded D and trimming. Of around 130,000 clones in the sample, less than 80% were seen once. V was cut by 7 bases and J by 9 bases, with 13 bases left in between. The CDR3 has 12 amino acids. Per the germline V gene, CDR1 is MDHEN and CDR2 is SYDVKM.

The sequenced sample consisted of PBMCs. This rearrangement joins TRBV28 to TRBJ1-5, with D unresolved. The clonotype was recovered from a man in his forties or fifties in good health and CMV-seropositive. This chain's CDR3 is CASTTRFRPQHF. CDR3 DNA: TGTGCCAGCACTACTAGGTTTCGGCCCCAGCATTTT.